The source of this T cell receptor (beta chain) is a study of control samples from healthy donors and cancer patients. Produced via immunoSEQ multiplex PCR; TCRdb's table is partial and in-frame only. Of 150,000 or so clones listed, 90% to 95% are singletons. This CDR3 region has 13 residues. Per the germline V gene, CDR1 is SNHLY and CDR2 is FYNNEI. The junction had 6 bases not matched to a gene; V was cut back by 8 bases and J by 6 bases. Sequenced material: PBMCs. The TCR originated in a man aged 60-69 years with colorectal cancer. This rearrangement joins TRBV2 to TRBJ1-2; 10 positions agree with TRBD1. CDR3 coding DNA: TGTGCCAGCGTCCGGGACAGGGGCGATGGCTACACCTTC. This encodes CASVRDRGDGYTF.